This T cell receptor (beta chain) was retrieved from a study of T cell responses to AZD1222 COVID-19 vaccine. Investigators merged groups given second doses at roughly 4 or roughly 12 weeks. General study results and limits: Unmutated variant regions reportedly attract nearly half of all spike-specific TCRs. When two AZD1222 doses had been given, Spike-specific TCR breadth and depth rose.

The CDR3 contains 16 residues. CDR1 is MGHRA, CDR2 YSYEKL, per germline. Trimming left V 4 bases short and J 4 bases short, with 17 bases between. The protocol was immunoSEQ multiplex PCR, while the TCRdb copy is restricted to in-frame clones and leaves out a portion. This sample yields approximately 200,000 clones, of which 80% to 95% are seen a single time; around 3.6% belongs to the top ten. Points on this clone: The antigen remains undetermined.

The chain joins TRBV4-1 to TRBJ2-1; possibly TRBD2 for D (6 bases). The TCR comes from an adult who received the AZD1222 COVID-19 vaccine. Sequencing was performed on peripheral blood, taken 28 days after the second AZD1222 dose. CDR3 in amino acids: CASSPLSGADYNEQFF. DNA of the CDR3: TGCGCCAGCAGCCCACTTAGCGGAGCCGATTACAATGAGCAGTTCTTC.